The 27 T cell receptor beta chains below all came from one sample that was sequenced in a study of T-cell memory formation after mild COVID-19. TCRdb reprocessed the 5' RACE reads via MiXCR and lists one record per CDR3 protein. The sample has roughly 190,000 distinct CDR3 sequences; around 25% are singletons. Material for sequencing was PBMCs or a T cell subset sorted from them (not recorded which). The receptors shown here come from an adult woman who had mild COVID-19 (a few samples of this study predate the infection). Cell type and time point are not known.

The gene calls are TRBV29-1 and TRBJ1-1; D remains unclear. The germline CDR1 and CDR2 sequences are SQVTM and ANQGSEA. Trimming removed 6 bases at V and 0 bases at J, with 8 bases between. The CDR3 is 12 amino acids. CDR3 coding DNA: TGCAGCGTCGACGGGCTGAACACTGAAGCTTTCTTT. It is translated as CSVDGLNTEAFF.

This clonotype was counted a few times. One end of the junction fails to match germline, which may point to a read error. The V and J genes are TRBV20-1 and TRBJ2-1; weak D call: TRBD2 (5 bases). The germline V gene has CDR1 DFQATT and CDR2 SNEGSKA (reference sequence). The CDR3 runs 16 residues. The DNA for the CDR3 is TGCAGTGCGAGAGGAAGCGCTCCTCGAGGGTTCAATGAGCAGTTCTTC. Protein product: CSARGSAPRGFNEQFF.

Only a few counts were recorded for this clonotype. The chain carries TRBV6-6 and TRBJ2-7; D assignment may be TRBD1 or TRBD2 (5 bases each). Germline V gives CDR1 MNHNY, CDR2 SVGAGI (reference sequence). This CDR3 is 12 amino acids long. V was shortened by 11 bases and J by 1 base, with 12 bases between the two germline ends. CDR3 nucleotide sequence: TGTGCCGTCCGGGACGGTTCCTACGAGCAGTACTTC. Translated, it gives CAVRDGSYEQYF.

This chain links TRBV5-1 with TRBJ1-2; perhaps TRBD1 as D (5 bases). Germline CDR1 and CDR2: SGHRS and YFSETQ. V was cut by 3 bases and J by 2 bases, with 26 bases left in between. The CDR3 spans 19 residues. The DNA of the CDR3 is TGCGCCAGCAGCTCGCAAACTGTTTACGCCGGGACGGAGAACTATGGCTACACCTTC. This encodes CASSSQTVYAGTENYGYTF. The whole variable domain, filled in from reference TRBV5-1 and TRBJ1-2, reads KAGVTQTPRYLIKTRGQQVTLSCSPISGHRSVSWYQQTPGQGLQFLFEYFSETQRNKGNFPGRFSGRQFSNSRSEMNVSTLELGDSALYLCASSSQTVYAGTENYGYTFGSGTRLTVV.

CDR3 residues: CASSQRLAQETQYF. DNA of the CDR3: TGTGCCAGCAGCCAGCGACTAGCACAAGAGACCCAGTACTTC. V gene TRBV4-2 combines with J gene TRBJ2-5; 7 positions match TRBD2. The CDR3 spans 14 residues. Germline-derived CDR1 and CDR2 are LGHNA and YNFKEQ. The ends lost 3 bases at V and 2 bases at J; junction bases unmatched: 3.

The CDR3 DNA is TGCGCCAGCAGCCAGCCGATGCGGGGAAACTACGAGCAGTACTTC. This codes for CASSQPMRGNYEQYF. The chain combines TRBV4-1 with TRBJ2-7, with a possible D match to TRBD2 (6 bases). V lost 3 bases, J lost 3 bases, and 15 bases lay in between. This CDR3 is 15 amino acids long. Germline V CDR1 and CDR2: MGHRA, YSYEKL.

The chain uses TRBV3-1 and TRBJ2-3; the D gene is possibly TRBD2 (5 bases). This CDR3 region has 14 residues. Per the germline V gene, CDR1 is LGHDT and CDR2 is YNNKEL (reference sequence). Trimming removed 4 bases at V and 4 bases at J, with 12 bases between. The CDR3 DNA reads TGTGCCAGCAGCCGACGGGAAGTCGCAGATACGCAGTATTTT. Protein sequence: CASSRREVADTQYF.

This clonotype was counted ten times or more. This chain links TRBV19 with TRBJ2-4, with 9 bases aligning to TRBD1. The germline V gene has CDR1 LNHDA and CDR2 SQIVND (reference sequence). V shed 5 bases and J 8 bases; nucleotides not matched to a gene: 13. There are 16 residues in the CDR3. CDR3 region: CASSPYPGTGLHIQYF. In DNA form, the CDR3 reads TGTGCCAGTAGTCCATATCCCGGGACAGGGTTGCACATTCAGTACTTC. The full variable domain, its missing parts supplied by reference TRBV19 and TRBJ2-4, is DGGITQSPKYLFRKEGQNVTLSCEQNLNHDAMYWYRQDPGQGLRLIYYSQIVNDFQKGDIAEGYSVSREKKESFPLTVTSAQKNPTAFYLCASSPYPGTGLHIQYFGAGTRLSVL.

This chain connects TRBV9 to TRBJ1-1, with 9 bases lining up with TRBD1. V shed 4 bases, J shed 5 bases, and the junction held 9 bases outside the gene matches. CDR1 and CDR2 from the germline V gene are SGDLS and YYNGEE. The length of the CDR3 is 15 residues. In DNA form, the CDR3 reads TGTGCCAGCAGCCCTCAACAGGGGGCAGGGACTGAAGCTTTCTTT. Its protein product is CASSPQQGAGTEAFF.

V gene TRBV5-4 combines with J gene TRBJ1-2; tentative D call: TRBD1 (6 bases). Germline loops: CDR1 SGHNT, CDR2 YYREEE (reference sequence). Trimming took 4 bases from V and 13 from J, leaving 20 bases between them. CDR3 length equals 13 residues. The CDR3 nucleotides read TGTGCCAGCAGCACACAGGGTCTATGGCTAGGCACCTTC. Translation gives CASSTQGLWLGTF.

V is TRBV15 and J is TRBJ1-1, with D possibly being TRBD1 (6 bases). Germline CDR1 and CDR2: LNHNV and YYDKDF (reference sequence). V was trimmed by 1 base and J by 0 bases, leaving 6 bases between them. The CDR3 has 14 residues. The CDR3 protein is CATSRGDMNTEAFF. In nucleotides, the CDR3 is TGTGCCACCAGCAGAGGGGACATGAACACTGAAGCTTTCTTT.

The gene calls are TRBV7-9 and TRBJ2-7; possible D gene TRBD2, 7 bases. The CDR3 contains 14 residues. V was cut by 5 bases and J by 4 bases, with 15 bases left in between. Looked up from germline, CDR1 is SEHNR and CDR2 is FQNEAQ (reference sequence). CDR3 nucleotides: TGTGCCAGCAGCCCGCCCGGGGGGCGTTACGAGCAGTACTTC. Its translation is CASSPPGGRYEQYF.

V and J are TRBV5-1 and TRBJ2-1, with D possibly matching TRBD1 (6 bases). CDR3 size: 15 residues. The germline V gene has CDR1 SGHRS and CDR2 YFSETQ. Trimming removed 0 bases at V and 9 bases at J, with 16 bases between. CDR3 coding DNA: TGCGCCAGCAGCTTGGAGGGACATTCCCGCCTTGAGCAGTTCTTC. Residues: CASSLEGHSRLEQFF.

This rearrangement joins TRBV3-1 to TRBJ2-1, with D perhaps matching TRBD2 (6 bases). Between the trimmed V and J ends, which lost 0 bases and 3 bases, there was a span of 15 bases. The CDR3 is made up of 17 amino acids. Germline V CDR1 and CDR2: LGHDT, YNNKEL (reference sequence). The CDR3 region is CASSQDGGLRLYNEQFF. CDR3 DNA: TGTGCCAGCAGCCAAGACGGGGGACTTAGGCTCTACAATGAGCAGTTCTTC.

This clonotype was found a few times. Written as DNA, the CDR3 is TGTGCCACCAGCAGAGGTGGGGATGGAGAGACCCAGTACTTC. This translates into CATSRGGDGETQYF. V gene TRBV15 combines with J gene TRBJ2-5; D is undetermined. V was pared by 1 base and J by 4 bases, with 10 bases between. The CDR3 consists of 14 residues. Looked up from germline, CDR1 is LNHNV and CDR2 is YYDKDF (reference sequence). Full variable domain (rest looked up from reference TRBV15 and TRBJ2-5): DAMVIQNPRYQVTQFGKPVTLSCSQTLNHNVMYWYQQKSSQAPKLLFHYYDKDFNNEADTPDNFQSRRPNTSFCFLDIRSPGLGDTAMYLCATSRGGDGETQYFGPGTRLLVL.

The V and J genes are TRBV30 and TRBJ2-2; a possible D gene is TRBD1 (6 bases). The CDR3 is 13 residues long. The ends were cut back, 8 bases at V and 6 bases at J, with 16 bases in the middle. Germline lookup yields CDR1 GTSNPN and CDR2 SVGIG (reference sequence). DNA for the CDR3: TGTGCCACTTCAACAGGGCGGGCCGGGGAGCTGTTTTTT. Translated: CATSTGRAGELFF.

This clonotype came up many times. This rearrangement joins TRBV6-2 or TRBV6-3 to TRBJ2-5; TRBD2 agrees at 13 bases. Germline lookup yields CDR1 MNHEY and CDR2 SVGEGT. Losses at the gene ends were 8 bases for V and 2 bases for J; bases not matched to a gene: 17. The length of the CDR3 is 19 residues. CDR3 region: CASRPWRGLAGRKQETQYF. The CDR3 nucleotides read TGTGCCAGCCGACCTTGGAGGGGACTAGCGGGACGGAAACAAGAGACCCAGTACTTC.

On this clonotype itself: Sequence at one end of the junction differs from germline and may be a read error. The CDR3 DNA sequence: TGCAGCGTTGAAATGGGGGGGACCAAGTACTTC. Its translation is CSVEMGGTKYF. The genes are TRBV29-1 and TRBJ2-5, with 7 bases that match TRBD2. Germline loops: CDR1 SQVTM, CDR2 ANQGSEA. The CDR3 loop spans 11 amino acids.

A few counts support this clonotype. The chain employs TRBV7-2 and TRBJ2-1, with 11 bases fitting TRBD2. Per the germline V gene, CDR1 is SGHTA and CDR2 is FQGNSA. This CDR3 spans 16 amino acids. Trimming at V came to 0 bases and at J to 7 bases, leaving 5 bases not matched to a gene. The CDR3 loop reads CASSLAATSGKNEQFF. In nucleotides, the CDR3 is TGTGCCAGCAGCTTAGCAGCGACTAGCGGGAAGAATGAGCAGTTCTTC. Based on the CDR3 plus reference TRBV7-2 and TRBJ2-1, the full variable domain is GAGVSQSPSNKVTEKGKDVELRCDPISGHTALYWYRQSLGQGLEFLIYFQGNSAPDKSGLPSDRFSAERTGGSVSTLTIQRTQQEDSAVYLCASSLAATSGKNEQFFGPGTRLTVL.

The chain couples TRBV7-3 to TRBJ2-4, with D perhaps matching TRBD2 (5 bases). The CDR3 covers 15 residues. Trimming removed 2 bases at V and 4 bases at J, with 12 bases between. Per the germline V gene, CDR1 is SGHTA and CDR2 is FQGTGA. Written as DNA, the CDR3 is TGTGCCAGCAGCTTAGGTCGAGGCGGGAAAAACATTCAGTACTTC. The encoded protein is CASSLGRGGKNIQYF.

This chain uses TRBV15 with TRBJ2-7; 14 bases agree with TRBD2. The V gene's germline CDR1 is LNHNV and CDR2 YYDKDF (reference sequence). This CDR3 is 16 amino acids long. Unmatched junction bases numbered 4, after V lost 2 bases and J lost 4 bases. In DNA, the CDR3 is TGTGCCACCAGCAGAACCGGGACTAGCGGGGGATACGAGCAGTACTTC. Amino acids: CATSRTGTSGGYEQYF.

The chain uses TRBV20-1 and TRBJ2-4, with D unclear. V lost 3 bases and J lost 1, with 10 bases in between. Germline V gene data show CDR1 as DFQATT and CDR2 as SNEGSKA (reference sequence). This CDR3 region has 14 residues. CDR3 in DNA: TGCAGTGCTAGCGATGGATCGGCCAAAAACATTCAGTACTTC. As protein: CSASDGSAKNIQYF.

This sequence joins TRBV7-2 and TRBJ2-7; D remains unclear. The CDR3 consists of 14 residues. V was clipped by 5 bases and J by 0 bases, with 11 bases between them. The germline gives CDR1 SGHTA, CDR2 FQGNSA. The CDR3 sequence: CASSPRTFSYEQYF. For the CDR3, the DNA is TGTGCCAGCAGCCCCAGGACGTTCTCCTACGAGCAGTACTTC.

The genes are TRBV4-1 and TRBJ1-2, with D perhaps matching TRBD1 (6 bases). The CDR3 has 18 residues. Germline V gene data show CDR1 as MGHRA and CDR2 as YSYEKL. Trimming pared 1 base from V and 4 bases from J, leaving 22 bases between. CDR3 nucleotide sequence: TGCGCCAGCAGCCAAGCGGGAGCAGGGGCCCTTTCGAGCTATGGCTACACCTTC. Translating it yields CASSQAGAGALSSYGYTF.

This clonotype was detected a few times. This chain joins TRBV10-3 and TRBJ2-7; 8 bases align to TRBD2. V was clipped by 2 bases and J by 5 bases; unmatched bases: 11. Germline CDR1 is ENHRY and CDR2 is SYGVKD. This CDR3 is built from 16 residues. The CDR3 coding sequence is TGTGCCATCAGTGAGACTAGCGGCGGCCCTCCCGACGAGCAGTACTTC. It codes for CAISETSGGPPDEQYF.

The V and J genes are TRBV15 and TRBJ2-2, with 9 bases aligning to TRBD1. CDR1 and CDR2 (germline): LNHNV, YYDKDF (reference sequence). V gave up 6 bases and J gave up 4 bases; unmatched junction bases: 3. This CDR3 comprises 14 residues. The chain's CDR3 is CATSLQGATGELFF. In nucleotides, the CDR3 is TGTGCCACCAGTTTACAGGGGGCCACCGGGGAGCTGTTTTTT. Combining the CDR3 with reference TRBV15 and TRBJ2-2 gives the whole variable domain DAMVIQNPRYQVTQFGKPVTLSCSQTLNHNVMYWYQQKSSQAPKLLFHYYDKDFNNEADTPDNFQSRRPNTSFCFLDIRSPGLGDTAMYLCATSLQGATGELFFGEGSRLTVL.

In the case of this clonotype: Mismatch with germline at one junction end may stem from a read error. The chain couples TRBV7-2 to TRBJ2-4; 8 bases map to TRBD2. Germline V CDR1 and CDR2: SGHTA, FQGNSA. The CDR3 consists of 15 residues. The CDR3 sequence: CASSFTGGNKNIQYF. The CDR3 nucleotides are TGTGCCAGCAGCTTTACGGGAGGGAACAAAAACATCCAGTACTTC.